The 18 T cell receptor beta chains given below trace back to one sample, sequenced in a study of T cell clonality in common variable immunodeficiency. Data came from immunoSEQ multiplex PCR; TCRdb stores just in-frame clones and leaves some out. This sample carries about 35,000 clones and no singletons, and over 8% goes to the top ten. Sample: peripheral blood mononuclear cells. These receptors were obtained from a person aged 18 to 70 in good health.

This clone was seen at least ten times. With the read ending 3 residues before the CDR3 end, the germline J gene is used to fill in that end. The chain is built from TRBV10-3 and TRBJ2-1, with 13 bases that match TRBD2. The V and J ends lost 10 bases and 9 bases, in that order; junction bases with no gene match: 6. Germline V gene lookup returns CDR1 ENHRY and CDR2 SYGVKD. CDR3 size: 13 residues. The CDR3 DNA, read in part, is TGTGCCACCGGGACTAGCGGGGCCGGTGAG. The encoded protein is CATGTSGAGE. The whole CDR3 protein reads CATGTSGAGEQFF.

The table lists this clone with many counts. The read ends 3 residues early relative to the CDR3; the germline J gene fills the gap. The V call is TRBV9, the J call TRBJ2-6; D is unresolved. The CDR3 has 17 amino acids. Germline-derived CDR1 and CDR2 are SGDLS and YYNGEE. V lost 0 bases, J lost 0 bases, and 10 bases lay in between. This chain's CDR3 is CASSVAVTGSGANVLTF. The sequenced CDR3 bases are TGTGCCAGCAGCGTAGCTGTAACGGGCTCTGGGGCCAACGTC.

In regard to this clone: The CDR3 goes on 3 residues after the read ends, and that part is filled in from the germline J gene. The chain has TRBV11-2 and TRBJ2-1; D possibly corresponds to TRBD2 (6 bases). Germline V lookup: CDR1 SGHAT, CDR2 FQNNGV. With 11 bases removed from V and 5 bases from J, the gap between germline ends came to 16 bases. The CDR3 runs to 13 residues. Here the CDR3 reads CAVRLAEDNEQFF. Incomplete CDR3 DNA: TGTGCCGTTCGGTTAGCGGAAGACAATGAG.

There are many counts of this clone. CDR3 DNA (partial): TGTGCCAGTAGTACTCTAGCGGACACCGGGGAG. Translating it yields CASSTLADTGE. The complete CDR3 sequence is CASSTLADTGELFF. The gene calls are TRBV19 and TRBJ2-2; 7 positions agree with TRBD2. The sequenced fragment ends 3 residues before the CDR3 boundary, so the rest is inferred from the germline J gene. The CDR3 runs 14 residues. V lost 4 bases, J lost 3 bases, and 2 bases stayed unmatched. CDR1 and CDR2 from the germline V gene are LNHDA and SQIVND (reference sequence).

There are many counts of this clone. The CDR3 is cut off 3 residues early in the read; its end comes from the germline J gene. The chain combines TRBV5-4 with TRBJ1-3, with TRBD1 matching over 8 bases. Germline CDR1 reads SGHNT; CDR2 reads YYREEE (reference sequence). CDR3 length equals 16 residues. Unmatched junction bases numbered 5, after V lost 3 bases and J lost 0 bases. The CDR3 spells CASSSGGFSSGNTIYF. The DNA read from the CDR3 is TGTGCCAGCAGCTCAGGGGGCTTTAGCTCTGGAAACACC.

In its sample, this clone was seen many times. The observed sequence ends 3 residues before the CDR3 terminus, with the missing tail filled in from the germline J gene. The chain carries TRBV9 and TRBJ2-5; possibly TRBD1 for D (7 bases). The CDR3 length is 16 residues. Germline CDR1 is SGDLS and CDR2 is YYNGEE. The V end lost 0 bases, the J end lost 5 bases, and 17 bases lay between the germline ends. The part of the CDR3 DNA that was read is TGTGCCAGCAGCGTAGCGACAGGGAGCGGGCGGGAGACC. Translated, it gives CASSVATGSGRET. The complete CDR3 sequence is CASSVATGSGRETQYF.

This clone was recorded a few times. The read finishes 3 residues shy of the CDR3 end, and the germline J gene is used to complete it. The rearrangement joins TRBV7-2 to TRBJ2-3; 7 positions agree with TRBD1. Germline V CDR1 and CDR2: SGHTA, FQGNSA. The CDR3 extends over 14 amino acids. The CDR3 protein is CASSSRQGDQPQYF. Partial CDR3 DNA: TGTGCCAGCAGCTCTCGACAGGGCGATCAGCCG.

Regarding this clone: The read ends 3 residues shy of where the CDR3 ends; the end is completed using the germline J gene. This sequence joins TRBV7-2 and TRBJ1-2; D gene uncertain. The germline V gene has CDR1 SGHTA and CDR2 FQGNSA. The CDR3 spans 13 residues. The covered CDR3 bases are TGTGCCAGCAGCCTCGACGGGGAATCTGAC. Translation: CASSLDGESD. The entire CDR3 sequence reads CASSLDGESDYTF.

A few counts support this clone. The read terminates 3 residues before the CDR3 end, so the remaining end is supplied by the germline J gene. The chain joins TRBV19 to TRBJ2-4, with 8 bases fitting TRBD1. This CDR3 region has 14 residues. Germline values: CDR1 LNHDA, CDR2 SQIVND (reference sequence). The part of the CDR3 DNA that was read is TGTGCCAGTAGTTTCAGACAGGGGAGCTATGGT. Its translation is CASSFRQGSYG. The entire CDR3 protein reads CASSFRQGSYGQYF.

Ten or more counts support this clone. The CDR3 is cut off 3 residues early in the read; its end comes from the germline J gene. The chain couples TRBV13 to TRBJ2-2; D gene ambiguous. Looked up from germline, CDR1 is PRHDT and CDR2 is FYEKMQ (reference sequence). The CDR3 contains 14 residues. Trimming shortened V by 5 bases and J by 5 bases, and 12 bases separated the two germline ends. The DNA read from the CDR3 is TGTGCCAGCAGCCTCCCCTTAGGGACCGGGGAG. Encoded protein: CASSLPLGTGE. The whole CDR3 protein reads CASSLPLGTGELFF.

This clone was counted many times. The sequenced fragment ends 3 residues before the CDR3 boundary, so the rest is inferred from the germline J gene. The chain combines TRBV7-2 with TRBJ1-1, with a tentative D call TRBD1 (6 bases). V lost 1 base to trimming and J lost 5 bases, with 8 bases between them. The CDR3 length is 13 residues. Germline V lookup: CDR1 SGHTA, CDR2 FQGNSA. The covered CDR3 bases are TGTGCCAGCAGCTTAGACAGGGCGACTGAA. This translates into CASSLDRATE. The CDR3 reads in full as CASSLDRATEAFF.

The sample holds many counts of this clone. The read halts 3 residues ahead of the CDR3 end, with the missing end drawn from the germline J gene. The gene calls are TRBV29-1 and TRBJ2-4; D unclear. Germline lookup yields CDR1 SQVTM and CDR2 ANQGSEA. Trimming stripped 7 bases from V and 8 bases from J, with 18 bases between. The CDR3 runs 13 residues. The covered CDR3 bases are TGCAGCGGGGCCCCATCAGGTACGGACATT. The encoded protein is CSGAPSGTDI. The entire CDR3 sequence reads CSGAPSGTDIQYF.

This clone was detected only a few times. The read ends 3 residues shy of where the CDR3 ends; the end is completed using the germline J gene. V and J are TRBV19 and TRBJ2-3; TRBD1 aligns across 10 bases. Germline V gives CDR1 LNHDA, CDR2 SQIVND (reference sequence). This CDR3 contains 16 residues. CDR3 amino acids: CASKGWRQGAGQPQYF. Partial CDR3 DNA: TGTGCCAGTAAGGGGTGGCGACAGGGGGCCGGGCAGCCG.

This clone was counted a few times. CDR3 DNA (partial): TGTGCCAGTAGTCGGACAGGGAGCGCTGGGGCCAACGTC. Translation gives CASSRTGSAGANV. The CDR3 in its entirety is CASSRTGSAGANVLTF. The V call is TRBV19, the J call TRBJ2-6, with 8 bases matching TRBD1. The read terminates 3 residues ahead of where the CDR3 ends, so the germline J gene completes it. J lost 2 bases, V lost 5 bases, and 5 bases had no gene match. Per germline, CDR1 LNHDA and CDR2 SQIVND (reference sequence). The CDR3 has 16 amino acids.

This clone has ten or more counts. The CDR3 extends 3 residues past the end of the read, so its final part is completed from the germline J gene. V and J are TRBV30 and TRBJ1-4, with TRBD1 matching 8 bases. CDR3 size: 13 residues. V lost 4 bases and J lost 8; bases outside the gene matches: 6. Germline V gives CDR1 GTSNPN, CDR2 SVGIG (reference sequence). The CDR3: CAWNAGGQEKLFF. The DNA read from the CDR3 is TGTGCCTGGAATGCAGGGGGCCAGGAAAAA. Full variable domain (rest looked up from reference TRBV30 and TRBJ1-4): SQTIHQWPATLVQPVGSPLSLECTVEGTSNPNLYWYRQAAGRGLQLLFYSVGIGQISSEVPQNLSASRPQDRQFILSSKKLLLSDSGFYLCAWNAGGQEKLFFGSGTQLSVL.

Of note for this clone: The CDR3 is cut off 3 residues early in the read; its end comes from the germline J gene. The gene calls are TRBV18 and TRBJ2-4; D is unclear. The CDR3 has 15 amino acids. Germline V gene sequence: CDR1 KGHSH, CDR2 LQKENI. The CDR3 bases that were read are TGTGCCAGCTCACCAGGGTACGATGCCCACTATGGT. This sequence encodes CASSPGYDAHYG. The CDR3 in its entirety is CASSPGYDAHYGQYF.

This clone was detected many times. The CDR3 end is not reached by the read, which stops 3 residues before it; the germline J gene fills it in. V usage is TRBV18 and J usage is TRBJ1-2, with D possibly being TRBD1 (5 bases). CDR1 and CDR2 (germline): KGHSH, LQKENI. The CDR3 runs to 13 residues. CDR3 sequence: CASSPARERGYTF. The CDR3 bases that were read are TGTGCCAGCTCACCCGCCAGGGAGCGAGGC.

This clone was detected ten times or more. The DNA ends 3 residues before the CDR3 does, and the rest of the CDR3 is filled in from the germline J gene. This chain uses TRBV20-1 with TRBJ2-4; D is possibly TRBD2 (6 bases). The CDR3 loop spans 14 amino acids. The V gene lost 4 bases and the J gene lost 4 bases, with 14 bases spanning the gap. Per the germline V gene, CDR1 is DFQATT and CDR2 is SNEGSKA (reference sequence). The sequenced CDR3 bases are TGCAGTGCTACCCGCGAGGGGACTAAAAACATT. Amino acids: CSATREGTKNI. The full-length CDR3 reads as CSATREGTKNIQYF.